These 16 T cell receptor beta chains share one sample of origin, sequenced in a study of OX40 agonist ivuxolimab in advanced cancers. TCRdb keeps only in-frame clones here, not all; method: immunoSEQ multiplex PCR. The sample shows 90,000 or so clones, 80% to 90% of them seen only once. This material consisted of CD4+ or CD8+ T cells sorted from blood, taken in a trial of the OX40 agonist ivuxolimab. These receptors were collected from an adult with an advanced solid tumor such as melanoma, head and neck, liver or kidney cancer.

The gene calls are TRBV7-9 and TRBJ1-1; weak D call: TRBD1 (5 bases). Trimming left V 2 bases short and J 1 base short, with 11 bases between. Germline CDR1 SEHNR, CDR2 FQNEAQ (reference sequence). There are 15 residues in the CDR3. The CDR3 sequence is CASSLQGGGNTEAFF. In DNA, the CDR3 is TGTGCCAGCAGCTTACAGGGAGGAGGGAACACTGAAGCTTTCTTT.

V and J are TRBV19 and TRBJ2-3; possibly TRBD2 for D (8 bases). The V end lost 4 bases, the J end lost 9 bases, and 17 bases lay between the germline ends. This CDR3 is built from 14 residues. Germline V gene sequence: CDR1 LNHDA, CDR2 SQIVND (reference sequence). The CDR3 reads CASSTGTAGDTQYF. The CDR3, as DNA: TGTGCCAGTAGTACCGGGACAGCGGGGGACACGCAGTATTTT.

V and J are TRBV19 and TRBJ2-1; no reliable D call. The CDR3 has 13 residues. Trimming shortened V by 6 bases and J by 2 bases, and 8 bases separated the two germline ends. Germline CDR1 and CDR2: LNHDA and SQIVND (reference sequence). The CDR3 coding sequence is TGTGCCAGTAGCGATAGCCCCTACAATGAGCAGTTCTTC. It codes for CASSDSPYNEQFF.

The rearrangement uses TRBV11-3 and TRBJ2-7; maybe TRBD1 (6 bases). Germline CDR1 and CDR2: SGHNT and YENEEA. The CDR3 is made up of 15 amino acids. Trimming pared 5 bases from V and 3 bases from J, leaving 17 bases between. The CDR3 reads CASSLLGTRDYEQYV. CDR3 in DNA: TGTGCCAGCAGCCTTTTGGGGACACGGGACTACGAGCAGTACGTC.

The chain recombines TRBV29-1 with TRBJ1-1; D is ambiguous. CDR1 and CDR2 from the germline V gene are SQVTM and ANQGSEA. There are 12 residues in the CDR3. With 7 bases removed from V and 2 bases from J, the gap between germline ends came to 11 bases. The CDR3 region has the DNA TGCAGCGCTTGGAAGCGTAACACTGAAGCTTTCTTT. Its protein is CSAWKRNTEAFF. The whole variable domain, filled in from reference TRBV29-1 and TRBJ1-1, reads SAVISQKPSRDICQRGTSLTIQCQVDSQVTMMFWYRQQPGQSLTLIATANQGSEATYESGFVIDKFPISRPNLTFSTLTVSNMSPEDSSIYLCSAWKRNTEAFFGQGTRLTVV.

In DNA form, the CDR3 reads TGTGCCAGCAGCTTGGGACGGGGGATAGGGGATAATGAGCAGTTCTTC. This encodes CASSLGRGIGDNEQFF. J is TRBJ2-1 and V is TRBV5-4; D perhaps matches TRBD2 (6 bases). Germline CDR1 reads SGHNT; CDR2 reads YYREEE (reference sequence). Trimming removed 0 bases from V and 7 bases from J, with 17 bases in between. CDR3 length equals 16 residues. The variable domain in full, with the rest retrieved from reference TRBV5-4 and TRBJ2-1, is ETGVTQSPTHLIKTRGQQVTLRCSSQSGHNTVSWYQQALGQGPQFIFQYYREEENGRGNFPPRFSGLQFPNYSSELNVNALELDDSALYLCASSLGRGIGDNEQFFGPGTRLTVL.

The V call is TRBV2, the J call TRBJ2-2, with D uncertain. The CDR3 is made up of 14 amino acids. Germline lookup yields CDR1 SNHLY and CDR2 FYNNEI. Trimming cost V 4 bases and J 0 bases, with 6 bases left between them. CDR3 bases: TGTGCCAGCAGTGTGCAAGCGAACACCGGGGAGCTGTTTTTT. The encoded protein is CASSVQANTGELFF.

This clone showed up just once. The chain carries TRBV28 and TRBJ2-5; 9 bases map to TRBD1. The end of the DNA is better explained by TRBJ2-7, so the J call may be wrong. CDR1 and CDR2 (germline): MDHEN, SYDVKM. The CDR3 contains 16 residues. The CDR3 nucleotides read TGTGCCAGCAGTTCCCATACCGGGACAGGGAGGTACGAGCAGTACTTC. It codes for CASSSHTGTGRYEQYF.

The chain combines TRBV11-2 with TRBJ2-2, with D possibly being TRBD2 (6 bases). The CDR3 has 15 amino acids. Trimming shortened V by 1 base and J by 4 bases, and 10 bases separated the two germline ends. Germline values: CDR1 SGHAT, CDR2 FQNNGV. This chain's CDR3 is CASSLGGGPTGELFF. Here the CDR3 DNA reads TGTGCCAGCAGCTTAGGAGGAGGGCCCACCGGGGAGCTGTTTTTT.

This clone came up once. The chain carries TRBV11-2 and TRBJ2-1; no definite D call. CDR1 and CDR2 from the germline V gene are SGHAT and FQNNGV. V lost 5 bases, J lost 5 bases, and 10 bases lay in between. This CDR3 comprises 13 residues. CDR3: CASSTRTDNEQFF. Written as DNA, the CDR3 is TGTGCCAGCAGCACCCGGACGGACAATGAGCAGTTCTTC.

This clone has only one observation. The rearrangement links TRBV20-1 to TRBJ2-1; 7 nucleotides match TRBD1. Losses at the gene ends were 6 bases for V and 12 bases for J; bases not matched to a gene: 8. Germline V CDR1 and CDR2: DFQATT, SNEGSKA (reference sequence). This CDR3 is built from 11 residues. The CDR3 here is CSAPTGDGQFF. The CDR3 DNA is TGCAGTGCACCAACAGGGGACGGGCAGTTCTTC.

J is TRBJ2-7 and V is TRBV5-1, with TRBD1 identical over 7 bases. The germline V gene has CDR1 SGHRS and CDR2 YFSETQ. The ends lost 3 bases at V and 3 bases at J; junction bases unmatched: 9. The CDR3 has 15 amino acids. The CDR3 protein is CASSWETGQNYEQYF. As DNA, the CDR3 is TGCGCCAGCAGCTGGGAGACAGGGCAAAACTACGAGCAGTACTTC.

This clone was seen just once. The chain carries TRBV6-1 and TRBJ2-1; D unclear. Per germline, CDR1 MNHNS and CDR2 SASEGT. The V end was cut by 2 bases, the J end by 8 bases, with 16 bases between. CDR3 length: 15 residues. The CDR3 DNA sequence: TGTGCCAGCAGTGAACAGACTCTCGAAGGCGATGAGCAGTTCTTC. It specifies CASSEQTLEGDEQFF.

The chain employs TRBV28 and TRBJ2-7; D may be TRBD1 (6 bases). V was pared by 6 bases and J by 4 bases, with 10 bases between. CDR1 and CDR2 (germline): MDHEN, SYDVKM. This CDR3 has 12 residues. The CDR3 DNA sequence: TGTGCCAGCAGATCAGGGGTTTACGAGCAGTACTTC. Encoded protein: CASRSGVYEQYF.

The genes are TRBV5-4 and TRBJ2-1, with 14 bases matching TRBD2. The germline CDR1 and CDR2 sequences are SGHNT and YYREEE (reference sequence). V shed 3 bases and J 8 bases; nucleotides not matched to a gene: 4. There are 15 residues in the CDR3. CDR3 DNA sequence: TGTGCCAGCAGCTCACCGGGACTAGCGGGAGATGAGCAGTTCTTC. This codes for CASSSPGLAGDEQFF. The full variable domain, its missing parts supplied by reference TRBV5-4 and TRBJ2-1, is ETGVTQSPTHLIKTRGQQVTLRCSSQSGHNTVSWYQQALGQGPQFIFQYYREEENGRGNFPPRFSGLQFPNYSSELNVNALELDDSALYLCASSSPGLAGDEQFFGPGTRLTVL.

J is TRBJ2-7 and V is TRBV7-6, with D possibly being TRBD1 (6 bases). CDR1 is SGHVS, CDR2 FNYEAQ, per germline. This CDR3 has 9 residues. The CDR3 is CAQGYEQYF. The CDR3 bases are TGTGCACAGGGTTACGAGCAGTACTTC.